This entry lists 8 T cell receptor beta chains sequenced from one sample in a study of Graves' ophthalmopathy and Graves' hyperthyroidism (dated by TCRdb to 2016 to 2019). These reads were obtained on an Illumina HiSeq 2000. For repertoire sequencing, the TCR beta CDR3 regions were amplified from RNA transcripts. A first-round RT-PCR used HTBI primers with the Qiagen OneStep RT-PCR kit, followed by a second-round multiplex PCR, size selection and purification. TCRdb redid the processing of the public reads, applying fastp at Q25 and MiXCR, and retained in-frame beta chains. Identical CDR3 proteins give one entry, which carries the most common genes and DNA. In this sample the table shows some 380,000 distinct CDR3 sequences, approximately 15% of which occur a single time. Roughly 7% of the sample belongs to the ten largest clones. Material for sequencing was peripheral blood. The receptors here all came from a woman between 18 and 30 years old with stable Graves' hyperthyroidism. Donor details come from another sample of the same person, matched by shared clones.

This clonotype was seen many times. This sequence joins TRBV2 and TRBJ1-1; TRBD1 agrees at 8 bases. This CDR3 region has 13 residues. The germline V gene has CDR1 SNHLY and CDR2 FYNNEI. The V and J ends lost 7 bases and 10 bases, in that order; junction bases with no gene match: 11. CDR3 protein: CASIETGGIAAFF. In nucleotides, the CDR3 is TGTGCCAGCATAGAAACAGGGGGGATCGCAGCTTTCTTT.

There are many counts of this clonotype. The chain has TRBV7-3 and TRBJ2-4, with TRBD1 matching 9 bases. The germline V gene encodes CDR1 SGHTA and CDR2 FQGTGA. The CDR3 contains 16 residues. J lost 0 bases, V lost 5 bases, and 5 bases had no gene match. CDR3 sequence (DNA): TGTGCCAGCAGCCAGGGGACAGGGTTAGCCAAAAACATTCAGTACTTC. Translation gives CASSQGTGLAKNIQYF.

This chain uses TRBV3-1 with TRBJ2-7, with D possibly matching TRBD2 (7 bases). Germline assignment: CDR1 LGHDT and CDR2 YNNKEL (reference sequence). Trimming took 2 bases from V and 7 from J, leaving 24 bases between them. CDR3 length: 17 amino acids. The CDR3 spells CASSQPPPKRGAEEQYF. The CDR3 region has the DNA TGTGCCAGCAGCCAACCTCCTCCCAAACGGGGGGCGGAGGAGCAGTACTTC.

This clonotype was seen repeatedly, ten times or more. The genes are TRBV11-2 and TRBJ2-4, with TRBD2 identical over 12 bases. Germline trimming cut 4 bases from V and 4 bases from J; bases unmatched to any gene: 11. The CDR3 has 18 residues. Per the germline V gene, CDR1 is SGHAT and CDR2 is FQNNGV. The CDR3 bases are TGTGCCAGCAGCTCCTTCTTCCCTACTAGCGGGGGGAAAAACATTCAGTACTTC. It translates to CASSSFFPTSGGKNIQYF. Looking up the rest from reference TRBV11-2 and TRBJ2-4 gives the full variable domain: EAGVAQSPRYKIIEKRQSVAFWCNPISGHATLYWYQQILGQGPKLLIQFQNNGVVDDSQLPKDRFSAERLKGVDSTLKIQPAKLEDSAVYLCASSSFFPTSGGKNIQYFGAGTRLSVL.

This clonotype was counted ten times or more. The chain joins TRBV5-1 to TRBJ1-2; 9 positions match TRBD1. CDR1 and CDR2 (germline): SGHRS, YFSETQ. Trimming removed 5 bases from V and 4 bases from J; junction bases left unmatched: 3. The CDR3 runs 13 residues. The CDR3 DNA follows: TGCGCCAGCAGGGGACAGGGCACCTATGGCTACACCTTC. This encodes CASRGQGTYGYTF.

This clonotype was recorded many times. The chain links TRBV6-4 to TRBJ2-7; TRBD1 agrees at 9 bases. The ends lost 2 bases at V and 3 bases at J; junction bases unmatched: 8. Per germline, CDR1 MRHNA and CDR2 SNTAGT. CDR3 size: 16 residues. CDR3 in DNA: TGTGCCAGCAGTGACCGACAGGGGGGCGGGGTCTACGAGCAGTACTTC. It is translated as CASSDRQGGGVYEQYF.

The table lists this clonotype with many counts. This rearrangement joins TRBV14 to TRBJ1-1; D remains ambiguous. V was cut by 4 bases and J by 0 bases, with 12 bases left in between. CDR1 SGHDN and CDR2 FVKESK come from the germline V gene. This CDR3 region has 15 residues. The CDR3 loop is CASSPYRLMNTEAFF. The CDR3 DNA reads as TGTGCCAGCAGCCCTTATAGGCTGATGAACACTGAAGCTTTCTTT. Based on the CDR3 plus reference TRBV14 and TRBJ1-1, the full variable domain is EAGVTQFPSHSVIEKGQTVTLRCDPISGHDNLYWYRRVMGKEIKFLLHFVKESKQDESGMPNNRFLAERTGGTYSTLKVQPAELEDSGVYFCASSPYRLMNTEAFFGQGTRLTVV.

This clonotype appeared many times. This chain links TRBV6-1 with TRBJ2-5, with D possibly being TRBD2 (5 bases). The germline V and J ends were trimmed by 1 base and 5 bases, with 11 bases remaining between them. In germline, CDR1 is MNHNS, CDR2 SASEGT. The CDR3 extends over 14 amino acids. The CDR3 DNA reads TGTGCCAGCAGTGAAGGAGGAGGAGTGGAGACCCAGTACTTC. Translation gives CASSEGGGVETQYF.